The 8 T cell receptor beta chains below were found in one sample sequenced in a study of T cells after yellow fever vaccination. TCRdb re-analysed the 5' RACE reads in MiXCR, keeping a single row per CDR3 protein. Here the sample spans some 26,000 distinct CDR3 sequences, roughly 3.4% being singletons. The sequencing here drew on PBMCs, either bulk or a sorted T-cell subset (CD4+, CD8+, memory, or dextramer-sorted; not recorded which), taken approximately 47 days after the first yellow fever vaccination. Receptors originate from a man between 18 and 35 years old who received the YFV17D yellow fever vaccine.

In its sample, this clonotype was seen many times. The chain is built from TRBV5-4 and TRBJ1-1, with D maybe TRBD1 (5 bases). The CDR3 runs 15 residues. Germline CDR1 and CDR2: SGHNT and YYREEE (reference sequence). V was cut by 4 bases and J by 1 base, with 14 bases left in between. The CDR3 region has the DNA TGTGCCAGCAGCCGCGTCGGGGGAGCGAACACTGAAGCTTTCTTT. Translation gives CASSRVGGANTEAFF.

Ten or more counts support this clonotype. The chain employs TRBV10-3 and TRBJ2-6, with D uncertain. Germline loops: CDR1 ENHRY, CDR2 SYGVKD. The V end was cut by 3 bases, the J end by 0 bases, with 12 bases between. This CDR3 is 17 amino acids long. The CDR3 reads CAISDYVSSSGANVLTF. In DNA form, the CDR3 reads TGTGCCATCAGTGATTATGTCTCGAGCTCTGGGGCCAACGTCCTGACTTTC.

The sample holds many counts of this clonotype. This chain links TRBV7-9 with TRBJ1-2, with D perhaps matching TRBD1 (5 bases). Germline V gene sequence: CDR1 SEHNR, CDR2 FQNEAQ (reference sequence). Trimming left V 3 bases short and J 7 bases short, with 9 bases between. The CDR3 is 12 amino acids. The DNA for the CDR3 is TGTGCCAGCAGCTTTAGCGGGGGTGGCTACACCTTC. It is translated as CASSFSGGGYTF. Using reference TRBV7-9 and TRBJ1-2 for the parts outside the CDR3, the full variable domain is DTGVSQNPRHKITKRGQNVTFRCDPISEHNRLYWYRQTLGQGPEFLTYFQNEAQLEKSRLLSDRFSAERPKGSFSTLEIQRTEQGDSAMYLCASSFSGGGYTFGSGTRLTVV.

Many counts were recorded for this clonotype. Sequence at one end of the junction differs from germline and may be a read error. The CDR3 DNA is TGCAGTGCCAGACAGTCGACAGGGGGCGCCTTT. Its protein is CSARQSTGGAF. The chain couples TRBV20-1 to TRBJ1-3; 10 nucleotides align to TRBD1. The germline V gene has CDR1 DFQATT and CDR2 SNEGSKA (reference sequence). The CDR3 has 11 residues.

This clonotype was seen a few times. The CDR3 spells CASSPSSGANVLTF. CDR3 nucleotides: TGTGCCAGCAGCCCGAGCTCTGGGGCCAACGTCCTGACTTTC. The rearrangement uses TRBV7-7 and TRBJ2-6, with D unresolved. CDR3 length: 14 residues. Germline V gives CDR1 SSHAT, CDR2 FNYEAQ (reference sequence). V lost 5 bases to trimming and J lost 0 bases, with 5 bases between them.

This clonotype was seen many times. In DNA, the CDR3 is TGTGCCATCAGTTTAGGAGGGACTAGCGGGGGGGCTGGTGAGCAGTTCTTC. Translation gives CAISLGGTSGGAGEQFF. The rearrangement joins TRBV10-3 to TRBJ2-1, with 16 bases fitting TRBD2. CDR1 is ENHRY, CDR2 SYGVKD, per germline. V lost 5 bases and J lost 9; bases outside the gene matches: 10. The CDR3 extends over 17 amino acids.

This clonotype occurred many times. The chain carries TRBV3-1 and TRBJ1-3; D unresolved. The CDR3 covers 14 residues. V was pared by 1 base and J by 2 bases, with 6 bases between. Germline CDR1 LGHDT, CDR2 YNNKEL (reference sequence). The CDR3 sequence: CASSQVRAGNTIYF. CDR3 nucleotides: TGTGCCAGCAGCCAAGTGAGGGCTGGAAACACCATATATTTT.

This clonotype was detected ten times or more. This rearrangement joins TRBV4-3 to TRBJ2-2; D not resolved. The V gene's germline CDR1 is LGHNA and CDR2 YSLEER. Between the trimmed V and J ends, which lost 5 bases and 8 bases, there was a span of 9 bases. This CDR3 contains 12 residues. This chain's CDR3 is CASSNHWGELFF. The CDR3 nucleotides read TGCGCCAGCAGCAATCACTGGGGGGAGCTGTTTTTT.